The source of this T cell receptor (beta chain) is a study of blood T cell repertoires in COVID-19. The wider study: T cells, B-cell-depleted T cells, or PBMCs supplied cDNA or gDNA.

TCRdb's table, derived via immunoSEQ multiplex PCR, lists solely in-frame clones and lacks some. The data show a few hundred thousand clones, with about four fifths seen just once and approximately 1.8% held by the top ten. Germline-derived CDR1 and CDR2 are SGHRS and YFSETQ. Trimming cost V 4 bases and J 5 bases; bases outside gene matches: 7. This CDR3 region has 15 residues. The sequence was obtained from a man aged 25 to 40 who had recovered from COVID-19. The chain is built from TRBV5-1 and TRBJ2-2; 8 positions agree with TRBD1. Sequences were obtained from peripheral blood. For the CDR3, the DNA is TGCGCCAGCAGCCACGGACAGGGCAATACCGGGGAGCTGTTTTTT. This translates into CASSHGQGNTGELFF.